This TCR beta chain was identified in a study of low-dose radiotherapy and immunotherapy resistance in tumors. Background on the study: The study delivered 0.5 Gy per fraction every 2 weeks to Cohort 1, totaling 6.5 Gy.

CDR1 and CDR2 (germline): MNHEY, SVGEGT. The CDR3 length is 14 residues. Trimming removed 8 bases from V and 0 bases from J, with 11 bases in between. TCRs underwent around 20 PCR cycles of amplification with a constant-region primer and V-primer adapter. Using its own MiXCR run on the reads, TCRdb lists one record per CDR3 protein. The table includes under 60,000 distinct CDR3 sequences, around a third detected once. Time point reported: after trial treatment. Documented treatment: LDRT plus nivolumab, ipilimumab, low-dose cyclophosphamide and aspirin (RACIN trial). This clonotype was recorded once. The source is a male donor with rectosigmoid adenocarcinoma. The V gene is TRBV6-2 or TRBV6-3, the J gene TRBJ1-5; D unresolved. The sequencing used PBMCs, collected after low-dose radiotherapy plus immunotherapy. CDR3 coding DNA: TGTGCCAGCGGGGAAGGCTATAGCAATCAGCCCCAGCATTTT. Amino acid sequence: CASGEGYSNQPQHF.